This T cell receptor beta chain was sequenced in a study of blood T cell repertoires in COVID-19. The overall study: Researchers got acute and convalescent COVID-19 samples from the United States, Italy and Spain. PBMCs, B-cell-depleted T cells, or T cells provided the cDNA or gDNA that made up the material.

In the authors' workflow: By means of reference gene primer amplification, nucleated cell counts were estimated. Assay used: immunoSEQ multiplex PCR; TCRdb lists only in-frame clones, some missing. The DNA was the basis for D and trimming; V, J and clone size are from that table. This table has roughly 200,000 clones, approximately 85% appearing once. Germline CDR1 SGHRS, CDR2 YFSETQ. The length of the CDR3 is 13 residues. Trimming left V 2 bases short and J 2 bases short, with 7 bases between. The clonotype comes from a human donor with active or convalescent COVID-19. The donor label of this sample is uncertain. The sample taken for sequencing was peripheral blood. This sequence joins TRBV5-1 and TRBJ1-1; D not resolved. CDR3 sequence: CASSFSDNTEAFF. The CDR3 DNA is TGCGCCAGCAGCTTTAGTGATAACACTGAAGCTTTCTTT.